A single sample is the source of the 21 T cell receptor beta chains below, sequenced in a study of OX40 agonist ivuxolimab in advanced cancers. The data were produced by immunoSEQ multiplex PCR, yet TCRdb's version contains in-frame clones alone and is incomplete. Counted here are about 45,000 clones, 70% to 85% occurring once; the ten biggest clones make up 2.6%. The sequences come from CD4+ or CD8+ T cells sorted from blood, collected in a trial of the OX40 agonist ivuxolimab. Receptor source: an adult with an advanced solid tumor such as melanoma, head and neck, liver or kidney cancer.

The chain couples TRBV18 to TRBJ2-5; D gene ambiguous. The germline gives CDR1 KGHSH, CDR2 LQKENI. The length of the CDR3 is 11 residues. V lost 6 bases, J lost 2 bases, and 4 bases lay in between. The CDR3 here is CASSGQETQYF. CDR3 in DNA: TGTGCCAGCTCCGGGCAAGAGACCCAGTACTTC.

This clone has only a few counts. J is TRBJ2-3 and V is TRBV10-3; D may be TRBD1 (6 bases). The CDR3 covers 16 residues. The V end lost 6 bases, the J end lost 9 bases, and 25 bases lay between the germline ends. Germline V CDR1 and CDR2: ENHRY, SYGVKD. CDR3 sequence (DNA): TGTGCCATCAGGGGGGTGGACAGCCAGCAGGGCGGGACGCAGTATTTT. Translation: CAIRGVDSQQGGTQYF.

V is TRBV9 and J is TRBJ2-2, with 11 nucleotides matching TRBD2. The V gene's germline CDR1 is SGDLS and CDR2 YYNGEE. V lost 3 bases, J lost 6 bases, and 4 bases stayed unmatched. The CDR3 covers 15 residues. CDR3 residues: CASSGSGRASGELFF. For the CDR3, the DNA is TGTGCCAGCAGCGGTAGCGGGAGGGCCTCCGGGGAGCTGTTTTTT.

The chain carries TRBV5-1 and TRBJ1-4, with D unclear. The CDR3 is 13 residues long. Trimming removed 0 bases at V and 7 bases at J, with 7 bases between. Germline V gene data show CDR1 as SGHRS and CDR2 as YFSETQ. CDR3 bases: TGCGCCAGCAGCTTGGGACCTCCTGAAAAACTGTTTTTT. Amino acid sequence: CASSLGPPEKLFF.

This chain joins TRBV4-1 and TRBJ1-2; D gene uncertain. Germline loops: CDR1 MGHRA, CDR2 YSYEKL. V lost 4 bases to trimming and J lost 5 bases, with 17 bases between them. The CDR3 covers 15 residues. Here the CDR3 DNA reads TGCGCCAGCAGCCCTGGCGGGGAACCTCGTTATGGCTACACCTTC. It is translated as CASSPGGEPRYGYTF.

A few counts support this clone. The rearrangement uses TRBV9 and TRBJ2-1; D ambiguous. CDR1 is SGDLS and CDR2 is YYNGEE in the germline V gene. V was pared by 0 bases and J by 9 bases, with 13 bases between. This CDR3 spans 14 amino acids. The CDR3 reads CASSVVEEWGEQFF. The CDR3 region has the DNA TGTGCCAGCAGCGTAGTTGAGGAGTGGGGTGAGCAGTTCTTC.

V usage is TRBV9 and J usage is TRBJ2-3; D is undetermined. From germline, CDR1 is SGDLS and CDR2 YYNGEE. The CDR3 sequence is 12 residues long. V was clipped by 0 bases and J by 5 bases, with 4 bases between them. The CDR3 loop reads CASSVARDTQYF. For the CDR3, the DNA is TGTGCCAGCAGCGTAGCTCGAGATACGCAGTATTTT.

V is TRBV15 and J is TRBJ1-5, with D tentatively TRBD1 (5 bases). V shed 3 bases and J shed 0 bases, with 18 bases lying between them. CDR1 and CDR2 (germline): LNHNV, YYDKDF (reference sequence). This CDR3 contains 18 residues. Written as DNA, the CDR3 is TGTGCCACCAGCAGGGGCTTTGGCAGGGATTATAGCAATCAGCCCCAGCATTTT. Encoded protein: CATSRGFGRDYSNQPQHF.

The CDR3 reads CASSPRQGGDEQYF. The CDR3 nucleotides read TGTGCCAGCTCACCAAGACAGGGGGGGGACGAGCAGTACTTC. The chain combines TRBV18 with TRBJ2-7; 9 nucleotides match TRBD1. Germline assignment: CDR1 KGHSH and CDR2 LQKENI. With V trimmed by 2 bases and J by 5 bases, 4 bases remained unmatched. The CDR3 spans 14 residues.

This chain links TRBV19 with TRBJ1-2, with 10 bases that match TRBD1. Looked up from germline, CDR1 is LNHDA and CDR2 is SQIVND (reference sequence). V was pared by 1 base and J by 6 bases, with 2 bases of the junction left unmatched. The CDR3 contains 14 residues. Here the CDR3 DNA reads TGTGCCAGTAGTATAGGACAGGGGGCGAATGGCTACACCTTC. This gives the protein CASSIGQGANGYTF.

The chain joins TRBV9 to TRBJ1-4; a weak D match, TRBD1 (5 bases). This CDR3 has 15 residues. V lost 0 bases to trimming and J lost 7 bases, with 13 bases between them. Looked up from germline, CDR1 is SGDLS and CDR2 is YYNGEE. For the CDR3, the DNA is TGTGCCAGCAGCGTAGCTCGGGGCGTCGGTGAAAAACTGTTTTTT. Protein sequence: CASSVARGVGEKLFF.

The V and J genes are TRBV19 and TRBJ2-2; unclear D gene. CDR1 and CDR2 from the germline V gene are LNHDA and SQIVND (reference sequence). The CDR3 totals 14 residues. V gave up 3 bases and J gave up 2 bases, with 7 bases separating them. The CDR3, as DNA: TGTGCCAGTAGTATCTCTACCAACACCGGGGAGCTGTTTTTT. Encoded protein: CASSISTNTGELFF.

The genes are TRBV4-1 and TRBJ2-3, with D possibly TRBD1 on 5 matching bases. Germline values: CDR1 MGHRA, CDR2 YSYEKL. Trimming cost V 0 bases and J 2 bases, with 6 bases left between them. The CDR3 is 14 amino acids. The CDR3 coding sequence is TGCGCCAGCAGCCAAGACAGGGTCACAGATACGCAGTATTTT. This sequence encodes CASSQDRVTDTQYF.

The chain recombines TRBV5-1 with TRBJ1-2; D perhaps matches TRBD1 (5 bases). CDR1 is SGHRS, CDR2 YFSETQ, per germline. Trimming pared 0 bases from V and 8 bases from J, leaving 14 bases between. The CDR3 is 14 amino acids. The CDR3 protein is CASSLAGDSLGYTF. CDR3 coding DNA: TGCGCCAGCAGCTTGGCCGGTGACAGCCTAGGCTACACCTTC.

The chain is built from TRBV15 and TRBJ1-4; a weak D match, TRBD1 (5 bases). Per the germline V gene, CDR1 is LNHNV and CDR2 is YYDKDF (reference sequence). V lost 4 bases, J lost 6 bases, and 15 bases lay in between. This CDR3 region has 15 residues. CDR3 DNA sequence: TGTGCCACCAGCACCGCGGGGCAAAGGGATGAAAAACTGTTTTTT. Its translation is CATSTAGQRDEKLFF.

The V call is TRBV5-1, the J call TRBJ2-7, with 7 positions matching TRBD1. The junction had 4 bases not matched to a gene; V was cut back by 4 bases and J by 3 bases. The CDR3 loop spans 13 amino acids. Looked up from germline, CDR1 is SGHRS and CDR2 is YFSETQ. The CDR3 spells CASSVGTVYEQYF. In DNA form, the CDR3 reads TGCGCCAGCAGCGTCGGGACAGTCTACGAGCAGTACTTC.

The chain carries TRBV7-9 and TRBJ1-1; 9 nucleotides line up with TRBD1. Trimming at V came to 1 base and at J to 5 bases, leaving 5 bases not matched to a gene. The CDR3 consists of 15 residues. Germline-derived CDR1 and CDR2 are SEHNR and FQNEAQ (reference sequence). As DNA, the CDR3 is TGTGCCAGCAGCTTAGTTACAGGGGGCTTAACTGAAGCTTTCTTT. Translation: CASSLVTGGLTEAFF.

This sequence joins TRBV21-1 and TRBJ1-2; the table assigns TRBD1, which was not confirmed against the DNA. TRBV21-1 is assigned pseudogene status. The CDR3 spans 15 residues. CDR3 amino acids: CASSKKQAGTYGYTF. CDR3 sequence (DNA): TGTGCCAGCAGCAAAAAGCAGGCAGGCACCTATGGCTACACCTTC.

The gene calls are TRBV7-2 and TRBJ2-4, with 10 bases lining up with TRBD2. This CDR3 has 14 amino acids. Germline V gene lookup returns CDR1 SGHTA and CDR2 FQGNSA. Trimming at V came to 10 bases and at J to 10 bases, leaving 13 bases not matched to a gene. DNA for the CDR3: TGTGCCACCGCGAGAGCGGGGGGGCGGGAAATTCAGTACTTC. Translating it yields CATARAGGREIQYF.

The chain links TRBV5-1 to TRBJ1-1, with a possible D match to TRBD1 (5 bases). The germline gives CDR1 SGHRS, CDR2 YFSETQ. The CDR3 contains 15 residues. Trimming pared 5 bases from V and 4 bases from J, leaving 18 bases between. The CDR3 nucleotides read TGCGCCAGCAGTACTGGGGGGGTCTGGGGCACTGAAGCTTTCTTT. Its protein product is CASSTGGVWGTEAFF. The complete variable domain, with remaining parts taken from reference TRBV5-1 and TRBJ1-1, reads KAGVTQTPRYLIKTRGQQVTLSCSPISGHRSVSWYQQTPGQGLQFLFEYFSETQRNKGNFPGRFSGRQFSNSRSEMNVSTLELGDSALYLCASSTGGVWGTEAFFGQGTRLTVV.

This clone was recorded once. The chain employs TRBV18 and TRBJ2-2; TRBD1 matches 7 bases. V was pared by 0 bases and J by 2 bases, with 6 bases of the junction left unmatched. CDR3 length equals 17 residues. Germline loops: CDR1 KGHSH, CDR2 LQKENI. Here the CDR3 reads CASSPPAGGFNTGELFF. CDR3 sequence (DNA): TGTGCCAGCTCACCACCAGCAGGGGGATTCAACACCGGGGAGCTGTTTTTT.